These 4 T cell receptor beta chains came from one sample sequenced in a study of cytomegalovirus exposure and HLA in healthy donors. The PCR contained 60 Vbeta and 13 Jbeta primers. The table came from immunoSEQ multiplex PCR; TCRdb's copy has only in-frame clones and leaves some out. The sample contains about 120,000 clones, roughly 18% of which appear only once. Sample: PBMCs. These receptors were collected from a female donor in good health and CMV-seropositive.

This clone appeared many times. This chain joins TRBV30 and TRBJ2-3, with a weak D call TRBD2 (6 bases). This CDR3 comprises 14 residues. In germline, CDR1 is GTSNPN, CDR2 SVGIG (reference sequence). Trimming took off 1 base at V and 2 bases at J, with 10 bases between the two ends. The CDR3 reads CAWSASVYTDTQYF. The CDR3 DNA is TGTGCCTGGAGTGCTAGCGTATACACAGATACGCAGTATTTT.

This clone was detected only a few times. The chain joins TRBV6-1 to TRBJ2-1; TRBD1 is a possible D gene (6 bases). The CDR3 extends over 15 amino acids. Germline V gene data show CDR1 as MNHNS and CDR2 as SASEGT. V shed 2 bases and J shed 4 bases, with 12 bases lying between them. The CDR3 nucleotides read TGTGCCAGCAGTGAACGGACAGAAAGTTACAATGAGCAGTTCTTC. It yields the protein CASSERTESYNEQFF.

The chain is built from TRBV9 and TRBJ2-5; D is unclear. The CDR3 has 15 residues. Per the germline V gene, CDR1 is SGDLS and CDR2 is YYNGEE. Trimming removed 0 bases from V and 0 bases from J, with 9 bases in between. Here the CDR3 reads CASSVGVLDQETQYF. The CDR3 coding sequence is TGTGCCAGCAGCGTAGGAGTCTTGGACCAAGAGACCCAGTACTTC.

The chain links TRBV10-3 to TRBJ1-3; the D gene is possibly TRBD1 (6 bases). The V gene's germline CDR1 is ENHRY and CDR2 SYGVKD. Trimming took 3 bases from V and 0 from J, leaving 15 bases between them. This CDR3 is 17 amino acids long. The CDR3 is CAISETGTIFSGNTIYF. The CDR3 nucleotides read TGTGCCATCAGTGAAACAGGGACTATTTTCTCTGGAAACACCATATATTTT.